A selection of T cell receptor beta chains follows, all from one sample in a study of T cell repertoires in cytomegalovirus infection. TCRdb passed the reads through MiXCR, listing each CDR3 protein once. The sample yields 700,000 to 850,000 distinct CDR3 sequences, approximately 32% seen once. Antigen specificity for these receptors is unknown. Sequencing was performed on cultured CD8+ T cells from PBMCs, taken from culture after CMV antigen stimulation. Receptors were obtained from a human donor in good health (CMV status not recorded). Some clones in this sample may be carry-over from other donors' samples. Each CDR3 is given with its conserved first and last residue. The D gene is left open where the match is weak. Clone size is not always given. Where it is, it says once, few, many or a class for expanded clones.

>TRBJ2-7|many|TRBV7-9|TRBD1|14
TGTGCCAGCAGCGGCGGGACAGGGGACCACGAGCAGTACTTC
CASSGGTGDHEQYF
>TRBJ2-5|few|TRBV6-2/TRBV6-3|TRBD2|19
TGTGCCAGCAGTTACCGTCAGGTCAGGACTAGCGGCCTCCAAGAGACCCAGTACTTC
CASSYRQVRTSGLQETQYF
>TRBJ1-6|many|TRBV4-3|.|16
TGCGCCAGCAGCCAAGATGAAGGGGCCCTTAATTCACCCCTCCACTTT
CASSQDEGALNSPLHF
>TRBJ1-2|.|TRBV11-1|.|15
TGTGCCAGCAGCTTAGACGGTCGGGGGGACTATGGCTACACCTTC
CASSLDGRGDYGYTF
>TRBJ2-2|few|TRBV7-2|TRBD1|14
TGTGCCAGCAGCCAGACAGGGTTCGGCGGGGAGCTGTTTTTT
CASSQTGFGGELFF
>TRBJ2-7|few|TRBV2|.|15
TGTGCCAGCAGTGGGGCCGGGGAGAGCTCCTACGAGCAGTACTTC
CASSGAGESSYEQYF
>TRBJ2-7|.|TRBV2|TRBD1|19
TGTGCCAGCAGTGAAAGGAGGAGGGTATCGGGACAGGATACCTACGAGCAGTACTTC
CASSERRRVSGQDTYEQYF
>TRBJ1-5|few|TRBV4-2|.|18
TGTGCCAGCAGCCAAGATTTCGTAAGGCCCTATAGCAATCAGCCCCAGCATTTT
CASSQDFVRPYSNQPQHF
>TRBJ2-3|many|TRBV4-1|TRBD2|20
TGCGCCAGCAGCCAACAGGACGCTAGCGGGGGGGCCAGGTTCCCAGATACGCAGTATTTT
CASSQQDASGGARFPDTQYF
>TRBJ2-2|few|TRBV6-6|TRBD1|13
TGTGCCAGCATTAGACAGGGGCTTGGGGAGCTGTTTTTT
CASIRQGLGELFF
>TRBJ2-3|.|TRBV3-1|.|20
TGTGCCAGCAGCCAAGATTTGCTTATCGGGACTTCGGCGGCCACAGATACGCAGTATTTT
CASSQDLLIGTSAATDTQYF
>TRBJ2-1|few|TRBV27|TRBD1|14
TGTGCCAGCAGTAAAGGGACAGTCTACAATGAGCAGTTCTTC
CASSKGTVYNEQFF
>TRBJ1-1|once|TRBV2|.|14
TGTGCCAGTGGGAGGGGGGGGGCATACAAAGGGGCTTTCTTT
CASGRGGAYKGAFF
>TRBJ1-2|few|TRBV5-5|.|15
TGTGCCAGCAGCTTGGAACCGGGAGACCCCTATGGCTACACCTTC
CASSLEPGDPYGYTF
>TRBJ1-3|few|TRBV7-9|.|16
TGTGCCAGCAGCTTAGTTGGGGACCACTCTGGAAACACCATATATTTT
CASSLVGDHSGNTIYF
>TRBJ2-1|.|TRBV5-1|TRBD2|19
TGCGCCAGCAGCCACCGGTCCCAGCGGGGGGCGAGCTCCTACAATGAGCAGTTCTTC
CASSHRSQRGASSYNEQFF
>TRBJ2-6|many|TRBV28|.|18
TGTGCCAGCAGTTTTCCGGCAGGACATTTAAGCGGGGCCAACGTCCTGACTTTC
CASSFPAGHLSGANVLTF
>TRBJ1-6|.|TRBV15|.|18
TGTGCCACCAGCAGAGATCTTATCAGAAGCTCCTATAATTCACCCCTCCACTTT
CATSRDLIRSSYNSPLHF
>TRBJ1-6|.|TRBV27|TRBD1|14
TGTGCCAGCAGTTTTGGGACAGTTTGGTCACCCCTCCACTTT
CASSFGTVWSPLHF
>TRBJ1-2|few|TRBV27|TRBD1|13
TGTGCCAGCAGTCGTAACAGGGGGGATGGCTACACCTTC
CASSRNRGDGYTF
>TRBJ1-2|.|TRBV6-1|TRBD1|15
TGTGCCAGCAGTGAAGAAAAGGGGGCAGGCGACGGCTACACCTTC
CASSEEKGAGDGYTF
>TRBJ1-1|.|TRBV7-2|.|13
TGTGCCAGCAGCTTATTACGGGGGTTTGAAGCTTTCTTT
CASSLLRGFEAFF
>TRBJ1-2|.|TRBV25-1|.|14
TGTGCCAGCAGTGAACAGGAGGGTCGGAATGGCTACACCTTC
CASSEQEGRNGYTF
>TRBJ1-5|.|TRBV12-3/TRBV12-4|.|14
TGTGCCAGCAGCCGGGCCGCGAGGGGACAGCCCCAGCATTTT
CASSRAARGQPQHF
>TRBJ2-5|.|TRBV20-1|.|14
TGCAGTGCTCTATACGGACTAAACCAAGAGACCCAGTACTTC
CSALYGLNQETQYF
>TRBJ2-6|many|TRBV7-8|.|18
TGTGCCAGCAGCTCCATCCGGGACACACTTTCTGGGGCCAACGTCCTGACTTTC
CASSSIRDTLSGANVLTF
>TRBJ2-1|.|TRBV20-1|TRBD1|16
TGCAGTGCCAGGCAACCCGGGACAGGGTCCTACAATGAGCAGTTCTTC
CSARQPGTGSYNEQFF